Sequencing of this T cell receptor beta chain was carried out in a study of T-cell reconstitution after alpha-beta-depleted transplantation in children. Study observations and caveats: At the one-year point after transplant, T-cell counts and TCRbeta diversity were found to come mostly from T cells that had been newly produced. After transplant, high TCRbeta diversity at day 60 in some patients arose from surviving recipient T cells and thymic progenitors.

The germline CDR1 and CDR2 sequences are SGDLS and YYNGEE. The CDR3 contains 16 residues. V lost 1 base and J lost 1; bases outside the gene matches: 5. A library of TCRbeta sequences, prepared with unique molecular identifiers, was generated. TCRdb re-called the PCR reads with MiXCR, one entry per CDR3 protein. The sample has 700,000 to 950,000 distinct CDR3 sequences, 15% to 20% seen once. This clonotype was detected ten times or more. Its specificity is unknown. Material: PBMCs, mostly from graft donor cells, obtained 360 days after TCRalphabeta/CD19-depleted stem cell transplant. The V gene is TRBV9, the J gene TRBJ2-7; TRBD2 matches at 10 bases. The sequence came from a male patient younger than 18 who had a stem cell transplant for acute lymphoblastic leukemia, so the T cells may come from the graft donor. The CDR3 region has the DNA TGTGCCAGCAGCGTACTCCCTAGCGGGAGTTCCTACGAGCAGTACTTC. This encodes CASSVLPSGSSYEQYF.